Below, one T cell receptor beta chain is given with its context. The data derive from a study of blood T cell repertoires in COVID-19. Germline CDR1 MNHEY, CDR2 SVGAGI. Losses at the gene ends were 4 bases for V and 3 bases for J; bases not matched to a gene: 11. The CDR3 covers 16 residues. Per the authors' pipeline: Estimation of nucleated cell counts relied on the amplification of reference gene primers. Method: immunoSEQ multiplex PCR; TCRdb's copy keeps in-frame clones and lacks some. V, J and clone size are taken as reported in that table, and D and trimming were inferred from the DNA itself. Of about 70,000 clones listed, roughly nine tenths are singletons.

The sequencing input was peripheral blood. V and J are TRBV6-5 and TRBJ2-7; 8 positions agree with TRBD1. The sequence was collected from a middle-aged man with acute or convalescent COVID-19. The CDR3 loop is CASSSSAGQVLYEQYF. CDR3 nucleotide sequence: TGTGCCAGCAGTTCTTCTGCGGGACAGGTCCTCTACGAGCAGTACTTC.